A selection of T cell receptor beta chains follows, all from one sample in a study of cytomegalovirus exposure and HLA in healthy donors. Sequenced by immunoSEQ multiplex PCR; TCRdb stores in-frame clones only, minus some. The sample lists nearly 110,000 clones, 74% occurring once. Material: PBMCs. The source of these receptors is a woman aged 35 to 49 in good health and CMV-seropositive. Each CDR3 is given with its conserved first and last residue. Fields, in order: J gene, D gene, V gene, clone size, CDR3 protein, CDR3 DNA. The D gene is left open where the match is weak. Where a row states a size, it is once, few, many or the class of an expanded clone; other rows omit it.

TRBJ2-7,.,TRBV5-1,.,CASSLRRQANSYEQYF,TGCGCCAGCAGCTTGAGAAGACAGGCGAACTCCTACGAGCAGTACTTC
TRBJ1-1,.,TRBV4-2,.,CASSQDSGEAFF,TGTGCCAGCAGCCAAGATTCGGGAGAAGCTTTCTTT
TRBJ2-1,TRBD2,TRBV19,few,CASSIDASGYYNEQFF,TGTGCCAGTAGTATAGATGCTAGCGGGTATTACAATGAGCAGTTCTTC
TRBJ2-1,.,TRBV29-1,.,CSVAPSVNEQFF,TGCAGCGTTGCGCCTAGCGTCAATGAGCAGTTCTTC
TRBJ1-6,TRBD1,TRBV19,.,CASSPGQGPLHF,TGTGCCAGTAGCCCAGGACAGGGGCCCCTCCACTTT
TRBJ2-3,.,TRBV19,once,CASSPQGQRTDTQYF,TGTGCCAGTAGTCCACAAGGACAGCGCACAGATACGCAGTATTTT
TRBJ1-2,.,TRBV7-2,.,CASRSGSGANYGYTF,TGTGCCAGCAGGTCGGGGAGTGGGGCTAACTATGGCTACACCTTC
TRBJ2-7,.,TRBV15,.,CATSRGRQDYEQYF,TGTGCCACCAGCAGAGGTAGACAGGACTACGAGCAGTACTTC
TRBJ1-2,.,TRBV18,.,CASSPDSRDGYTF,TGTGCCAGCTCACCCGACAGTAGGGATGGCTACACCTTC
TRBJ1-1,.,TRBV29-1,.,CSVKARQTNTEAFF,TGCAGCGTGAAGGCTAGACAGACAAACACTGAAGCTTTCTTT
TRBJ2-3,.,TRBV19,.,CATREGPGTDTQYF,TGTGCCACCCGAGAGGGTCCCGGCACAGATACGCAGTATTTT
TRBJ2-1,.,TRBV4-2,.,CASSQGVIAPYNEQFF,TGTGCCAGCAGCCAAGGGGTAATAGCGCCCTACAATGAGCAGTTCTTC
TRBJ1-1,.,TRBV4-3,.,CASSQDTRTEAFF,TGCGCCAGCAGCCAAGATACACGTACTGAAGCTTTCTTT
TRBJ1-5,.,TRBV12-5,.,CASGLSTAGPQHF,TGTGCTAGTGGTTTGTCAACGGCGGGACCCCAGCATTTT
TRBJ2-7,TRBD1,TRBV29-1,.,CSTRTGPGEQYF,TGCAGCACAAGGACAGGGCCAGGGGAGCAGTACTTC
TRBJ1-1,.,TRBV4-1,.,CASSQAYRDTEAFF,TGCGCCAGCAGCCAAGCGTACAGGGACACTGAAGCTTTCTTT
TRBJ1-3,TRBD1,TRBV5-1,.,CASGTGDGNTIYF,TGCGCCAGCGGGACAGGAGACGGAAACACCATATATTTT
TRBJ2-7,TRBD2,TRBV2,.,CASTGGGGINEQYF,TGTGCCAGCACAGGAGGCGGGGGTATCAACGAGCAGTACTTC